This record covers a single T cell receptor (beta chain). This sample is drawn from a study of patients and donors after allogeneic stem cell transplantation. The length of the CDR3 is 13 residues. Germline CDR1 MGHRA, CDR2 YSYEKL. V gave up 2 bases and J gave up 8 bases, with 9 bases separating them. TCRdb analysed the RT-PCR reads with MiXCR anew, one entry per CDR3 protein. The sample lists some 880,000 distinct CDR3 sequences; roughly 18% were seen once. The rearrangement links TRBV4-1 to TRBJ1-4; D remains unclear. The receptor was derived from a human donor who was either an allogeneic HSCT recipient or a stem cell or donor lymphocyte infusion donor (not recorded which). It is not recorded whose cells these are; they may come from a transplant donor. The sample consisted of blood, either unsorted or a sorted T cell fraction (not recorded which). DNA for the CDR3: TGCGCCAGCAGCCAATCGCCGGTCGAAAAACTGTTTTTT. Amino acid sequence: CASSQSPVEKLFF.